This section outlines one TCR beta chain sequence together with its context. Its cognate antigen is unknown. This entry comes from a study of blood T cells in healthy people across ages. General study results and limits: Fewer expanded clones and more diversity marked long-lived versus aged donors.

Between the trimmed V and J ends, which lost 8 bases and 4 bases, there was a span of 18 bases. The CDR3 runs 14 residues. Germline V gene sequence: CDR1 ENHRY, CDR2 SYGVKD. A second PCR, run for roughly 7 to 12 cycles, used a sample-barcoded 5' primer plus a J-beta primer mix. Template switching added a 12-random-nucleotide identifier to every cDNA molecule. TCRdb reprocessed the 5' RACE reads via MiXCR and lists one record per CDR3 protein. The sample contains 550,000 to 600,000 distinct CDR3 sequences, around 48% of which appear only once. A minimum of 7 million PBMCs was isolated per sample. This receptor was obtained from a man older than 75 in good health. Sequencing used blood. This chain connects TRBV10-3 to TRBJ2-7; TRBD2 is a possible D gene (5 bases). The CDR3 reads CAIGVTGRVYEQYF. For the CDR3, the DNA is TGTGCCATCGGAGTGACTGGGCGGGTTTACGAGCAGTACTTC.